One and the same sample provided the 17 T cell receptor beta chains below, sequenced in a study of blood T cell repertoires in COVID-19 (dated by TCRdb to the early 2020s). Library construction relied on the immunoSEQ multiplex PCR assay. TCRdb retrieved this table from immuneACCESS and kept in-frame rearrangements only. Not all clones are present; in checked studies, unresolved V genes account for under half, and no reason is known for the remainder. This sample gives over 300,000 clones in total; around 92% of them show up just once. In total, the top ten clones hold roughly 1.2% of the sample. The sequencing input was peripheral blood. The source of these receptors is a man in his forties with acute or convalescent COVID-19.

This clone has just one count. The rearrangement uses TRBV5-1 and TRBJ1-1; 10 bases align to TRBD1. CDR1 is SGHRS and CDR2 is YFSETQ in the germline V gene. CDR3 length equals 14 residues. V lost 4 bases to trimming and J lost 3 bases; unmatched junction nucleotides: 3. The CDR3 protein is CASSDGQGDTEAFF. CDR3 DNA sequence: TGCGCCAGCAGCGACGGACAGGGGGACACTGAAGCTTTCTTT.

V is TRBV9 and J is TRBJ2-3; the D gene is possibly TRBD1 (6 bases). Germline CDR1 SGDLS, CDR2 YYNGEE. V shed 4 bases and J shed 0 bases, with 21 bases lying between them. The CDR3 has 18 residues. CDR3 DNA sequence: TGTGCCAGCAGCCCCGTCCCCCGACAGGACCTGAGCACAGATACGCAGTATTTT. Residues: CASSPVPRQDLSTDTQYF.

The CDR3 sequence: CASSRQISGNTIYF. In DNA form, the CDR3 reads TGTGCCAGCAGTAGACAAATCTCTGGAAACACCATATATTTT. V and J are TRBV27 and TRBJ1-3; D remains ambiguous. Trimming pared 5 bases from V and 0 bases from J, leaving 8 bases between. Germline-derived CDR1 and CDR2 are MNHEY and SMNVEV (reference sequence). The CDR3 loop spans 14 amino acids.

This clone has more than one count but fewer than ten. The chain couples TRBV9 to TRBJ2-2, with TRBD1 identical over 7 bases. This CDR3 has 17 residues. With 4 bases clipped from V and 4 bases from J, the junction kept 13 bases outside the gene matches. The germline gives CDR1 SGDLS, CDR2 YYNGEE. DNA of the CDR3: TGTGCCAGCAGCCCACGGGGACAGCGAGGGGTCACCGGGGAGCTGTTTTTT. Encoded protein: CASSPRGQRGVTGELFF.

The chain couples TRBV14 to TRBJ2-5; the match to TRBD2 covers 10 bases. V shed 4 bases and J 2 bases; nucleotides not matched to a gene: 4. The CDR3 is 15 amino acids. Germline V gene lookup returns CDR1 SGHDN and CDR2 FVKESK. CDR3 DNA sequence: TGTGCCAGCAGCCCCCGGACTAGCGGACAAGAGACCCAGTACTTC. Protein product: CASSPRTSGQETQYF.

The chain uses TRBV5-6 and TRBJ1-1; tentatively, D is TRBD1 (5 bases). Trimming pared 4 bases from V and 0 bases from J, leaving 13 bases between. CDR1 and CDR2 (germline): SGHDT, YYEEEE. The CDR3 contains 15 residues. CDR3 in DNA: TGTGCCAGCAGCCTGGCTCGACAGATGAACACTGAAGCTTTCTTT. Translating gives CASSLARQMNTEAFF.

V usage is TRBV11-2 and J usage is TRBJ1-4; tentative D call: TRBD1 (5 bases). Germline CDR1 reads SGHAT; CDR2 reads FQNNGV. The length of the CDR3 is 16 residues. Trimming cost V 0 bases and J 0 bases, with 8 bases left between them. DNA for the CDR3: TGTGCCAGCAGCTTAGACAGGGCTGCAACTAATGAAAAACTGTTTTTT. This sequence encodes CASSLDRAATNEKLFF.

The chain employs TRBV4-1 and TRBJ2-1, with 7 nucleotides matching TRBD1. V lost 8 bases to trimming and J lost 3 bases; unmatched junction nucleotides: 4. The CDR3 has 13 amino acids. Germline V gives CDR1 MGHRA, CDR2 YSYEKL. The CDR3 protein is CASSGTDYNEQFF. CDR3 nucleotides: TGCGCCAGCTCTGGGACAGACTACAATGAGCAGTTCTTC.

The chain is built from TRBV20-1 and TRBJ1-5; possible D gene TRBD1, 6 bases. Germline CDR1 DFQATT, CDR2 SNEGSKA (reference sequence). The V and J ends lost 3 bases and 2 bases respectively, with 11 bases between them. This CDR3 is 14 amino acids long. The CDR3 DNA follows: TGCAGTGCTAGTAAGCCAGGGGGCAATCAGCCCCAGCATTTT. This gives the protein CSASKPGGNQPQHF.

The CDR3 region is CASSEEAGRYGYTF. In DNA form, the CDR3 reads TGTGCCAGCAGTGAAGAAGCGGGAAGGTATGGCTACACCTTC. The genes are TRBV6-1 and TRBJ1-2; D gene unclear. The length of the CDR3 is 14 residues. The germline V gene encodes CDR1 MNHNS and CDR2 SASEGT. V lost 1 base and J lost 5, with 11 bases in between.

The chain couples TRBV28 to TRBJ2-2; D gene uncertain. The V end was cut by 2 bases, the J end by 9 bases, with 13 bases between. Germline CDR1 reads MDHEN; CDR2 reads SYDVKM. This CDR3 comprises 14 residues. Here the CDR3 DNA reads TGTGCCAGCAGTTTACCCGGTAACGTTAGGGAGCTGTTTTTT. This encodes CASSLPGNVRELFF. Complete variable domain (other parts from reference TRBV28 and TRBJ2-2): DVKVTQSSRYLVKRTGEKVFLECVQDMDHENMFWYRQDPGLGLRLIYFSYDVKMKEKGDIPEGYSVSREKKERFSLILESASTNQTSMYLCASSLPGNVRELFFGEGSRLTVL.

This sequence joins TRBV9 and TRBJ1-2; TRBD1 matches at 8 bases. The trim removed 4 bases at V and 5 bases at J, leaving 7 bases unmatched. The V gene's germline CDR1 is SGDLS and CDR2 YYNGEE. There are 14 residues in the CDR3. The CDR3 loop reads CASSQPGGWYGYTF. The CDR3 DNA is TGTGCCAGCAGCCAGCCAGGGGGCTGGTATGGCTACACCTTC.

This clone was found once. The J gene is TRBJ1-1, the V gene TRBV4-1; possible D gene TRBD1, 5 bases. V was cut by 0 bases and J by 5 bases, with 16 bases left in between. Per the germline V gene, CDR1 is MGHRA and CDR2 is YSYEKL. The CDR3 is 16 residues long. CDR3 in DNA: TGCGCCAGCAGCCAAGATTTGTGGGGGGGACTGACTGAAGCTTTCTTT. This gives the protein CASSQDLWGGLTEAFF.

This rearrangement joins TRBV6-1 to TRBJ1-2; D gene ambiguous. This CDR3 comprises 13 residues. The V end was cut by 0 bases, the J end by 4 bases, with 6 bases between. CDR1 and CDR2 (germline): MNHNS, SASEGT. The CDR3 sequence: CASSEARGYGYTF. CDR3 DNA: TGTGCCAGCAGTGAAGCGCGGGGCTATGGCTACACCTTC.

The chain recombines TRBV5-1 with TRBJ1-6; D is perhaps TRBD1 (5 bases). CDR1 is SGHRS and CDR2 is YFSETQ in the germline V gene. Trimming removed 0 bases at V and 9 bases at J, with 13 bases between. This CDR3 spans 15 amino acids. The CDR3, as DNA: TGCGCCAGCAGCTTGGCGCCAGGGTCGGGTTCACCCCTCCACTTT. It is translated as CASSLAPGSGSPLHF.

This clone was detected once. V gene TRBV7-2 combines with J gene TRBJ1-1; 10 bases fit TRBD1. The CDR3 covers 17 residues. In germline, CDR1 is SGHTA, CDR2 FQGNSA. V was clipped by 3 bases and J by 0 bases; unmatched bases: 7. The CDR3 here is CASSLWRDRGLNTEAFF. In DNA, the CDR3 is TGTGCCAGCAGCTTGTGGCGGGACAGGGGTCTGAACACTGAAGCTTTCTTT.

The gene calls are TRBV5-1 and TRBJ2-7; D gene unclear. CDR3 length: 15 amino acids. Trimming stripped 1 base from V and 5 bases from J, with 16 bases between. Germline CDR1 SGHRS, CDR2 YFSETQ. CDR3 in amino acids: CASSLLSGIGDEQYF. The CDR3 DNA is TGCGCCAGCAGCTTGCTTTCGGGTATCGGTGACGAGCAGTACTTC.